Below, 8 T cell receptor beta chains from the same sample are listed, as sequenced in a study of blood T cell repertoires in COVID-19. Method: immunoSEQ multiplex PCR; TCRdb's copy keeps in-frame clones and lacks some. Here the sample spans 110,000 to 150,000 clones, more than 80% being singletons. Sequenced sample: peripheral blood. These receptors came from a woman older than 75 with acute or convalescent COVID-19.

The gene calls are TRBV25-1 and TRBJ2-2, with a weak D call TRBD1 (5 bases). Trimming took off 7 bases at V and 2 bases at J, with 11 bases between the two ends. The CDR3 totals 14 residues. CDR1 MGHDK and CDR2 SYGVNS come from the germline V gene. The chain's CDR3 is CASTPDINTGELFF. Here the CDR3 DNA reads TGTGCCAGCACCCCGGACATCAACACCGGGGAGCTGTTTTTT. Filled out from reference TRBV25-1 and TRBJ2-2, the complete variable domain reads EADIYQTPRYLVIGTGKKITLECSQTMGHDKMYWYQQDPGMELHLIHYSYGVNSTEKGDLSSESTVSRIRTEHFPLTLESARPSHTSQYLCASTPDINTGELFFGEGSRLTVL.

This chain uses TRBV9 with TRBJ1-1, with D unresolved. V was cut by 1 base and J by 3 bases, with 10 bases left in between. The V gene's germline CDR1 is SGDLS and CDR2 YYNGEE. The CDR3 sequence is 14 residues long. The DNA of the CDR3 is TGTGCCAGCAGCGTACTGTCAATAGACACTGAAGCTTTCTTT. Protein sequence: CASSVLSIDTEAFF.

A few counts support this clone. The CDR3 loop is CASRTDYNIYEQYF. As DNA, the CDR3 is TGCGCCAGCAGGACAGATTACAATATCTACGAGCAGTACTTC. The V gene is TRBV5-1, the J gene TRBJ2-7, with a tentative D call TRBD1 (5 bases). V was clipped by 5 bases and J by 3 bases, with 15 bases between them. The CDR3 length is 14 residues. Germline CDR1 is SGHRS and CDR2 is YFSETQ.

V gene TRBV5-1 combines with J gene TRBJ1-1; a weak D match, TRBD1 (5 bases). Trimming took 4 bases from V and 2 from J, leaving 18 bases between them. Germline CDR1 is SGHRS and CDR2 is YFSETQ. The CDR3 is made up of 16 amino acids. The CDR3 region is CASSPAGVPTNTEAFF. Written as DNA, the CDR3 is TGCGCCAGCAGCCCGGCGGGGGTGCCTACCAACACTGAAGCTTTCTTT.

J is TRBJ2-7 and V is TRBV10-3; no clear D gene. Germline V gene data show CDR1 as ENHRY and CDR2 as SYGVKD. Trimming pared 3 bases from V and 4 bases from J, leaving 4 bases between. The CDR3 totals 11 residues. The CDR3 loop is CAISDRYEQYF. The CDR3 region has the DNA TGTGCCATCAGTGACAGATACGAGCAGTACTTC.

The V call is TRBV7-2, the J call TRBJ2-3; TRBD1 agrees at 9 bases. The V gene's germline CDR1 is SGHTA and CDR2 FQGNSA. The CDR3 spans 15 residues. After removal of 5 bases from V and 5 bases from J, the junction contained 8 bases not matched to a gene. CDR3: CASSARDRALDTQYF. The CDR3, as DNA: TGTGCCAGCAGCGCCCGGGACAGGGCGTTAGATACGCAGTATTTT. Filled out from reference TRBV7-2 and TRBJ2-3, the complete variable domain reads GAGVSQSPSNKVTEKGKDVELRCDPISGHTALYWYRQSLGQGLEFLIYFQGNSAPDKSGLPSDRFSAERTGGSVSTLTIQRTQQEDSAVYLCASSARDRALDTQYFGPGTRLTVL.

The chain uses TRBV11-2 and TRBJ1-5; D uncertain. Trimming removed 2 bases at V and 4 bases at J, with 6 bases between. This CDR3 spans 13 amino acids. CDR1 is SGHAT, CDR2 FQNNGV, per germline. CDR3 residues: CASSLSGNQPQHF. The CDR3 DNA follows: TGTGCCAGCAGCTTATCGGGGAATCAGCCCCAGCATTTT. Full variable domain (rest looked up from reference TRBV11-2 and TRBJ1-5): EAGVAQSPRYKIIEKRQSVAFWCNPISGHATLYWYQQILGQGPKLLIQFQNNGVVDDSQLPKDRFSAERLKGVDSTLKIQPAKLEDSAVYLCASSLSGNQPQHFGDGTRLSIL.

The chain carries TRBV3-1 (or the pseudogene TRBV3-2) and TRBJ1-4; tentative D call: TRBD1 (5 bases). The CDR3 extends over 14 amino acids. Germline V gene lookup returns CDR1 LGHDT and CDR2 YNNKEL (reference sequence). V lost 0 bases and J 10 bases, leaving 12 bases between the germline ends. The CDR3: CASSQDLTGGKLFF. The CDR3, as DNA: TGTGCCAGCAGCCAAGATCTTACCGGGGGAAAACTGTTTTTT.